Here is one T cell receptor beta chain with its context. Its antigen is still unknown. Primers for the PCR totalled 60 Vbeta and 13 Jbeta. The repertoire was sequenced with immunoSEQ multiplex PCR; TCRdb's copy has only in-frame clones and lacks some. The repertoire holds 95,000 to 110,000 clones, with 55% to 85% as singletons. The data originate from a study of cytomegalovirus exposure and HLA in healthy donors. As for the study in general: In an earlier analysis, around 100 million unique TCR beta sequences were found from some 180 million T cells.

The CDR3 length is 15 residues. Germline values: CDR1 MNHNS, CDR2 SASEGT. V lost 7 bases and J 3 bases, leaving 18 bases between the germline ends. Study-wide results and caveats: The availability of immune exposure information extended only to CMV serostatus. In vitro checks showed that a few CMV-associated chains really do target CMV antigens.

The origin of this receptor is a man aged 25 to 45 in good health and CMV-seronegative. The gene calls are TRBV6-1 and TRBJ1-1, with D possibly matching TRBD1 (6 bases). Sequencing was carried out using PBMCs. Written as DNA, the CDR3 is TGTGCCAGCACGTTCCCAGGGGAGTCTCACACTGAAGCTTTCTTT. Encoded protein: CASTFPGESHTEAFF.